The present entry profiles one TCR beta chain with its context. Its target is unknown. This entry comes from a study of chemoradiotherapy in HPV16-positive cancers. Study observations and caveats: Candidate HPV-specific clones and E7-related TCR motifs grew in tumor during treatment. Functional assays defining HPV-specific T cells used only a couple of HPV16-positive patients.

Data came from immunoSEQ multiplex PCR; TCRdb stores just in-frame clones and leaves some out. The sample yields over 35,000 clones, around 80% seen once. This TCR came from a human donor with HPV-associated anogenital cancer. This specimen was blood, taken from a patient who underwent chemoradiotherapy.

The CDR3 is CASSRDFTGESYEQYF. The CDR3 nucleotides are TGTGCCAGCAGCCGAGACTTTACAGGGGAATCCTACGAGCAGTACTTC. The chain is built from TRBV4-2 and TRBJ2-7; 7 nucleotides line up with TRBD1. Germline V gives CDR1 LGHNA, CDR2 YNFKEQ. V lost 4 bases to trimming and J lost 1 base; unmatched junction nucleotides: 10. This CDR3 comprises 16 residues.